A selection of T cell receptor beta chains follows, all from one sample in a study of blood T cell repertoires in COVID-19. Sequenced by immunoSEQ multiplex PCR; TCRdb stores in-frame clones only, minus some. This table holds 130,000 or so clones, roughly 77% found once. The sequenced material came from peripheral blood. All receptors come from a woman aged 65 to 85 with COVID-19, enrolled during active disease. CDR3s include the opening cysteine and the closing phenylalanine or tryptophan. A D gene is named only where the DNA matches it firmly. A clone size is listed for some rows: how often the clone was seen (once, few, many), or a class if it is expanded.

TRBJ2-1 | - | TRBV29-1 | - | TGCAGCGTTGCAGGTCTTTGGTCAGGTGATCGCAATGAGCAGTTCTTC | CSVAGLWSGDRNEQFF
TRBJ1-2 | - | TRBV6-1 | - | TGTGCCAGCAGTGACAGGGTCTATGGCTACACCTTC | CASSDRVYGYTF
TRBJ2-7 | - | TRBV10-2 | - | TGCGCCAGCAGTGACCCTTCCTACGAGCAGTACTTC | CASSDPSYEQYF
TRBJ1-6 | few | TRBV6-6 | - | TGTGCCAGCAGTCCGGGTCGTACAGGGTATAATACTTCACCCCTCCACTTT | CASSPGRTGYNTSPLHF
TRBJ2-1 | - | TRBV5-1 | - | TGCGCCAGCAGTCGGTTCGGTGAGCAGTTCTTC | CASSRFGEQFF
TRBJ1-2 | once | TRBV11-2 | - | TGTGCCAGCAGCACACGGACGAAAAACCCGGGGGATGGCTACACCTTC | CASSTRTKNPGDGYTF
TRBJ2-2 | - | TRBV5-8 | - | TGTGCCAGCAGCTTGGCCGGACACAACACCGGGGAGCTGTTTTTT | CASSLAGHNTGELFF
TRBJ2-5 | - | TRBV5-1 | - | TGCGCCAGCAGCCCGCCGGGGGTCGGAGGAAAGACCCAGTACTTC | CASSPPGVGGKTQYF
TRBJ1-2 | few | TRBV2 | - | TGTGCCAGCAGTGCGTGGGGAGAAGGGGGCTACACCTTC | CASSAWGEGGYTF
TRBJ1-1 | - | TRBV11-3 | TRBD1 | TGTGCCAGCAGCTTCGGGGACAGTGGTGAAGCTTTCTTT | CASSFGDSGEAFF
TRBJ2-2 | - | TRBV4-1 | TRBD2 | TGCGCCAGTAGGGCTGGCGGGAGCAACACCGGGGAGCTGTTTTTT | CASRAGGSNTGELFF
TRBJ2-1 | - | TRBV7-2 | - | TGTGCCAGCAGCCCAGGGTTCAATGAGCAGTTCTTC | CASSPGFNEQFF
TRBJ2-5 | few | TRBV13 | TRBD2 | TGTGCCAGCAGCTTATGGTTAGGTAGCGGGCTCCAAGAGACCCAGTACTTC | CASSLWLGSGLQETQYF
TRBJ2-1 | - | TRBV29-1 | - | TGCAGCGTTGGGGAGAGCTCCTACAATGAGCAGTTCTTC | CSVGESSYNEQFF
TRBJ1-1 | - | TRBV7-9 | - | TGTGCCAGCAGCTTCTCCCTCACTGAAGCTTTCTTT | CASSFSLTEAFF
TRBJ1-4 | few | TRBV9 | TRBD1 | TGTGCCAGAAAAAGATACATGAGTCCGGGACAGGGGAAAGAAAAACTGTTTTTT | CARKRYMSPGQGKEKLFF
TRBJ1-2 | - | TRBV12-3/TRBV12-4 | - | TGTGCCAGCAACCGCGGAGGTGGGAGAGGCTACACCTTC | CASNRGGGRGYTF
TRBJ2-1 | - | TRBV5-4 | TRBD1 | TGTGCCAGCAGCCTTACAGGGGCCTCCTACAATGAGCAGTTCTTC | CASSLTGASYNEQFF
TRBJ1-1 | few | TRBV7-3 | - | TGTGCCAGCAGCCCACAGGGAGCCACTGAAGCTTTCTTT | CASSPQGATEAFF
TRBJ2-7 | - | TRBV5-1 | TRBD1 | TGCGCCAGCAGCTCGGGACAGGGCGGCGAGCAGTACTTC | CASSSGQGGEQYF
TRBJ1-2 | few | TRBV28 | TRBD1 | TGTGCCAGCAGTTCCGGACAGGGGGGCCCCATTGGCTACACCTTC | CASSSGQGGPIGYTF
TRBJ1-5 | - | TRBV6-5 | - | TGTGCCAGCAAGGACACAAGCAATCAGCCCCAGCATTTT | CASKDTSNQPQHF
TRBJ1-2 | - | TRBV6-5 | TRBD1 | TGTGCCAGCAGAGGGACAGGGGGCGGCTACACCTTC | CASRGTGGGYTF
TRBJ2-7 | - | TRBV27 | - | TGTGCCAGCAGACCCGGGACAAGTGTCGAGCAGTACTTC | CASRPGTSVEQYF
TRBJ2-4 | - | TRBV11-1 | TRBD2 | TGTGCCAGCAGGTTGGGGGGGTCAAACATTCAGTACTTC | CASRLGGSNIQYF
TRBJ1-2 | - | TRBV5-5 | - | TGTGCCAGCAGCTTGGTTCAGGGGAACTATGGCTACACCTTC | CASSLVQGNYGYTF
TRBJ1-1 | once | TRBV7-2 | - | TGTGCCAGCAGCGCATCCGGGACACTGAACACTGAAGCTTTCTTT | CASSASGTLNTEAFF
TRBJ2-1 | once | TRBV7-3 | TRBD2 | TGTGCCAGCAGTCTCGGACTAGCGGATTACAATGAGCAGTTCTTC | CASSLGLADYNEQFF
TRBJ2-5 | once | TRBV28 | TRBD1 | TGTGCCAGCACCCCAGGGGGCGTGGGGAGGGAGACCCAGTACTTC | CASTPGGVGRETQYF
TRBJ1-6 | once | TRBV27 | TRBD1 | TGTGCCAGCAGTTGGACCCCAGGGGGAAATTCACCCCTCCACTTT | CASSWTPGGNSPLHF
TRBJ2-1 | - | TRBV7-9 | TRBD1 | TGTGCCAGCAGCTTAGCCCTTTTGAGACAGGGATCCTACAATGAGCAGTTCTTC | CASSLALLRQGSYNEQFF
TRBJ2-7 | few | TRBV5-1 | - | TGCGCCAGCAGCTACGGGACTGGCTCCTACGAGCAGTACTTC | CASSYGTGSYEQYF
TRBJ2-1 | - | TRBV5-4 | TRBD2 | TGTGCCAGCAGCCGTCAGCGGGGGAGGGGGAATGAGCAGTTCTTC | CASSRQRGRGNEQFF
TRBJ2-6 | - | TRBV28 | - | TGTGCCAGCAGTTTGCGGGGCTCTGGGGCCAACGTCCTGACTTTC | CASSLRGSGANVLTF
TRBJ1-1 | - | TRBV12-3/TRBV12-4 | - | TGTGCCAGCAGTTTAGCGCAGTCTACTGAAGCTTTCTTT | CASSLAQSTEAFF